This TCR beta chain was sequenced during a study of CD4+ T cells in melanoma. Study-wide points: A reported correlation linked neoantigen-specific CD4+ T cells to CD8+, macrophage and B cell function.

The table came from immunoSEQ multiplex PCR; TCRdb's copy has only in-frame clones and leaves some out. Among about 10,000 clones, roughly 65% were seen once, and the ten largest hold approximately 11%. Concerning this clone itself: Its antigen is still unknown.

Germline CDR1 and CDR2: MNHNY and SVGAGI (reference sequence). The V gene lost 2 bases and the J gene lost 5 bases, with 12 bases spanning the gap. There are 14 residues in the CDR3. The V gene is TRBV6-6, the J gene TRBJ1-2, with D unresolved. The sequence derives from a human donor with melanoma. Sequenced material: cells from a culture (not recorded whether cultured in vitro). CDR3: CASSYAASGYGYTF. Here the CDR3 DNA reads TGTGCCAGCAGTTACGCAGCCTCAGGTTATGGCTACACCTTC.